This T cell receptor beta chain was documented in a study of T-cell memory formation after mild COVID-19. Study-level points and caveats: Those CD4+ clones that contracted were mainly in CM and EM (CD8+ ones in EMRA). Pre-infection memory carried some responding clones, suggesting that cross-reactive memory joined.

For this clonotype: The target antigen is unknown.

TCRdb called the 5' RACE reads again in MiXCR, with one record for every CDR3 protein. The sample includes around 390,000 distinct CDR3 sequences, roughly 15% of them seen just once. V lost 6 bases to trimming and J lost 9 bases; unmatched junction nucleotides: 11. Germline lookup yields CDR1 MNHNS and CDR2 SASEGT. This CDR3 is 15 amino acids long. Sequences were obtained from PBMCs or a T cell subset sorted from them (not recorded which). The clonotype originates from a man between 18 and 29 years old who had mild COVID-19 (a few samples of this study predate the infection). Cell type and time point are not known. The V gene is TRBV6-1, the J gene TRBJ2-1; 10 bases fit TRBD2. CDR3 DNA: TGTGCCAGCAGACCTCCGGGACTAGCGTTGGGTGAGCAGTTCTTC. Its translation: CASRPPGLALGEQFF.